The 24 T cell receptor beta chains below come from one sample, sequenced in a study of T cells in women clearing cervical HPV infection. Data came from immunoSEQ multiplex PCR; TCRdb stores just in-frame clones and leaves some out. The sample holds 25,000 to 30,000 clones. The sample consisted of blood buffy coat. The receptors come from a woman aged 18-69 years with a cervical HPV16 infection that either progressed to CIN3+ or cleared (not recorded which).

Note on this clone: Read coverage stops 3 residues before the CDR3 terminus; the germline J gene supplies the remainder. This rearrangement joins TRBV9 to TRBJ2-2, with 11 bases fitting TRBD1. The germline CDR1 and CDR2 sequences are SGDLS and YYNGEE. With V trimmed by 0 bases and J by 6 bases, 13 bases remained unmatched. The CDR3 is made up of 19 amino acids. CDR3 loop: CASSVGLAGTGGLSGELFF. The CDR3 bases that were read are TGTGCCAGCAGCGTAGGCCTCGCCGGGACAGGGGGATTGTCCGGGGAG.

Of note for this clone: The sequenced fragment ends 3 residues before the CDR3 boundary, so the rest is inferred from the germline J gene. The gene calls are TRBV2 and TRBJ2-3, with D possibly TRBD1 on 7 matching bases. V was pared by 11 bases and J by 2 bases, with 17 bases between. The CDR3 runs 14 residues. Germline V gene data show CDR1 as SNHLY and CDR2 as FYNNEI. This CDR3 is CAGGEDRHTDTQYF. The covered CDR3 bases are TGTGCCGGAGGGGAGGACAGGCACACAGATACG.

With regard to this clone: The observed sequence ends 3 residues before the CDR3 terminus, with the missing tail filled in from the germline J gene. This rearrangement joins TRBV20-1 to TRBJ2-3; no clear D. The V end was cut by 0 bases, the J end by 1 base, with 5 bases between. CDR1 DFQATT and CDR2 SNEGSKA come from the germline V gene (reference sequence). The CDR3 extends over 13 amino acids. CDR3 in amino acids: CSARDSRTDTQYF. The CDR3 DNA, read in part, is TGCAGTGCTAGAGATAGCCGCACAGATACG.

For this clone: With the read ending 3 residues before the CDR3 end, the germline J gene is used to fill in that end. The chain combines TRBV7-9 with TRBJ1-2; no clear D gene. Germline CDR1 and CDR2: SEHNR and FQNEAQ (reference sequence). The CDR3 has 13 residues. Partial CDR3 DNA: TGTGCCAGCAGCTTAGGGCATGCCAATGAC. Residues: CASSLGHAND. In full, the CDR3 is CASSLGHANDYTF.

Note on this clone: The DNA ends 3 residues before the CDR3 does, and the rest of the CDR3 is filled in from the germline J gene. The rearrangement joins TRBV7-2 to TRBJ2-3, with TRBD2 identical over 7 bases. This CDR3 spans 14 amino acids. J was trimmed by 6 bases and V by 0 bases; bases with no gene match: 3. Looked up from germline, CDR1 is SGHTA and CDR2 is FQGNSA. CDR3 DNA (partial): TGTGCCAGCAGCTTAGCCAGCGGGGCCGATACG. Amino acid sequence: CASSLASGADT. The entire CDR3 protein is CASSLASGADTQYF.

In regard to this clone: The read comes to an end 3 residues before the CDR3 does, leaving the germline J gene to fill in the end. This sequence joins TRBV20-1 and TRBJ2-3; TRBD2 matches at 11 bases. V dropped 6 bases and J dropped 2; count of bases not matched to a gene: 7. The germline gives CDR1 DFQATT, CDR2 SNEGSKA (reference sequence). CDR3 size: 15 residues. CDR3 DNA, as far as it was read: TGCAGTGCCAGTGGACTAGCGGGCAACACAGATACG. It codes for CSASGLAGNTDT. In full, the CDR3 is CSASGLAGNTDTQYF.

As regards this clone: The sequenced fragment ends 3 residues before the CDR3 boundary, so the rest is inferred from the germline J gene. The chain recombines TRBV7-7 with TRBJ2-3; D is unclear. This CDR3 region has 13 residues. Looked up from germline, CDR1 is SSHAT and CDR2 is FNYEAQ (reference sequence). The sequenced part of the CDR3 DNA is TGTGCCAGCAGCGTGACTTCCCAAGAGACG. It specifies CASSVTSQET. The full CDR3 sequence reads CASSVTSQETQYF.

Regarding this clone: The CDR3 is cut off 3 residues early in the read; its end comes from the germline J gene. This chain connects TRBV19 to TRBJ2-2; 8 bases agree with TRBD1. CDR1 is LNHDA, CDR2 SQIVND, per germline (reference sequence). The CDR3 is 17 residues long. CDR3 sequence reads: CASLGRTGRSGANVLFF. The covered CDR3 bases are TGTGCCAGCCTCGGACGGACAGGGCGCTCTGGGGCCAACGTG.

The CDR3 sequence: CASRGQVRHEEAFF. The CDR3 DNA, read in part, is TGTGCCAGCAGGGGACAGGTTAGGCATGAAGAA. The chain links TRBV6-2 or TRBV6-3 to TRBJ1-1, with 8 positions matching TRBD1. The read terminates 3 residues ahead of where the CDR3 ends, so the germline J gene completes it. This CDR3 comprises 14 residues. CDR1 is MNHEY, CDR2 SVGEGT, per germline.

Points on this clone: The read halts 3 residues ahead of the CDR3 end, with the missing end drawn from the germline J gene. The chain combines TRBV2 with TRBJ1-6; the D gene is possibly TRBD1 (6 bases). V was pared by 7 bases and J by 7 bases, with 14 bases between. The CDR3 covers 14 residues. In germline, CDR1 is SNHLY, CDR2 FYNNEI. The CDR3 bases that were read are TGTGCCAGCAAGGTGGGACATTCCAATTCACCC. Residues: CASKVGHSNSP. The full CDR3 is CASKVGHSNSPLHF.

Concerning this clone: The sequence runs out 3 residues before the end of the CDR3; the remainder is reconstructed from the germline J gene. The chain uses TRBV29-1 and TRBJ2-5; TRBD1 is a possible D gene (6 bases). V was cut by 2 bases and J by 0 bases, with 13 bases left in between. CDR3 length: 15 residues. CDR1 is SQVTM and CDR2 is ANQGSEA in the germline V gene. CDR3 amino acids: CSVERGQGYQETQYF. Incomplete CDR3 DNA: TGCAGCGTTGAACGCGGGCAGGGGTACCAAGAGACC.

For this clone: The read halts 3 residues ahead of the CDR3 end, with the missing end drawn from the germline J gene. The chain links TRBV2 to TRBJ1-5; possibly TRBD1 for D (5 bases). The V end lost 6 bases, the J end lost 4 bases, and 10 bases lay between the germline ends. Germline V gene sequence: CDR1 SNHLY, CDR2 FYNNEI. The length of the CDR3 is 13 residues. The DNA read from the CDR3 is TGTGCCAGCAGCTCCGACAGAAATCAGCCC. Protein product: CASSSDRNQP. The entire CDR3 protein reads CASSSDRNQPQHF.

Comment on this clone: Sequencing ends 3 residues short of the CDR3 end; the germline J gene provides the rest. This chain uses TRBV12-3 or TRBV12-4 with TRBJ1-5; unclear D gene. V lost 4 bases, J lost 6 bases, and 7 bases lay in between. This CDR3 contains 12 residues. The CDR3 sequence is CASSSSGQPQHF. Incomplete CDR3 DNA: TGTGCCAGCAGTTCCAGCGGTCAGCCC.

The CDR3 bases that were read are TGTGCCAGCAGCTTAGCCGGCGGGGGAAATGAG. It translates to CASSLAGGGNE. The complete CDR3 protein is CASSLAGGGNEQFF. This sequence joins TRBV13 and TRBJ2-1; 7 nucleotides line up with TRBD2. The CDR3 extends 3 residues past the end of the read, so its final part is completed from the germline J gene. Trimming cost V 1 base and J 7 bases; bases outside gene matches: 4. This CDR3 comprises 14 residues. Per germline, CDR1 PRHDT and CDR2 FYEKMQ (reference sequence).

For this clone: Read sequence stops 3 residues before the CDR3 end, and the germline J gene provides the missing end. The chain uses TRBV5-1 and TRBJ2-2, with D perhaps TRBD1 (5 bases). Germline assignment: CDR1 SGHRS and CDR2 YFSETQ. The CDR3 loop spans 16 amino acids. The CDR3 loop is CASRPGVETGANVLFF. The CDR3 bases that were read are TGCGCCAGCAGGCCTGGGGTGGAAACTGGGGCCAACGTG. The full variable domain, its missing parts supplied by reference TRBV5-1 and TRBJ2-2, is KAGVTQTPRYLIKTRGQQVTLSCSPISGHRSVSWYQQTPGQGLQFLFEYFSETQRNKGNFPGRFSGRQFSNSRSEMNVSTLELGDSALYLCASRPGVETGANVLFFGEGSRLTVL.

On this clone itself: The sequence runs out 3 residues before the end of the CDR3; the remainder is reconstructed from the germline J gene. V is TRBV12-3 or TRBV12-4 and J is TRBJ1-1, with D possibly TRBD1 on 6 matching bases. V was pared by 1 base and J by 1 base, with 16 bases between. The CDR3 spans 17 residues. CDR3 bases read: TGTGCCAGCAGTTTAGTTTTGCAGGGGAGGAGGAACACTGAA. Translating it yields CASSLVLQGRRNTE. The full-length CDR3 reads as CASSLVLQGRRNTEAFF.

Here the CDR3 reads CASSWGPGGEQPQYF. CDR3 DNA, as far as it was read: TGTGCCAGCAGCTGGGGGCCAGGGGGTGAACAGCCG. The chain recombines TRBV7-2 with TRBJ2-3, with 7 bases that match TRBD1. The read falls 3 residues short of the CDR3 end, and the missing part is taken from the germline J gene. Looked up from germline, CDR1 is SGHTA and CDR2 is FQGNSA. This CDR3 is built from 15 residues.

As for this clone: The read terminates 3 residues ahead of where the CDR3 ends, so the germline J gene completes it. The gene calls are TRBV5-1 and TRBJ2-7; 8 bases line up with TRBD1. The CDR3 contains 15 residues. Germline V gives CDR1 SGHRS, CDR2 YFSETQ. V shed 2 bases and J 1 base; nucleotides not matched to a gene: 5. The CDR3 region is CASSFLTGGSYEQYF. The sequenced CDR3 bases are TGCGCCAGCAGCTTTTTAACAGGGGGTTCCTACGAG.

Notes on this clone: From the germline J gene comes the end of the CDR3, since the read stops 3 residues before it. This rearrangement joins TRBV7-8 to TRBJ2-7, with TRBD2 matching over 10 bases. The V gene end was trimmed by 3 bases and the J gene end by 1 base; junction bases not matched to a gene: 6. The CDR3 spans 16 residues. Looked up from germline, CDR1 is SGHVS and CDR2 is FQNEAQ. This CDR3 is CASSLFSSGGSYEQYF. CDR3 bases read: TGTGCCAGCAGCTTGTTTTCTAGCGGGGGTTCCTACGAG.

In regard to this clone: The read ends 3 residues before the CDR3 terminus; that terminus is restored from the germline J gene. V is TRBV7-9 and J is TRBJ2-7; D is undetermined. Trimming took off 1 base at V and 4 bases at J, with 11 bases between the two ends. Per the germline V gene, CDR1 is SEHNR and CDR2 is FQNEAQ (reference sequence). There are 14 residues in the CDR3. The CDR3 spells CASSLDSSQYEQYF. Partial CDR3 DNA: TGTGCCAGCAGCTTAGACAGTTCGCAGTACGAG.

The CDR3 loop reads CASSSLTGFANEKLFF. The sequenced CDR3 bases are TGTGCCAGTAGTAGCTTAACAGGGTTTGCTAATGAAAAG. The chain joins TRBV19 to TRBJ2-2; tentative D call: TRBD1 (6 bases). The read terminates 3 residues before the CDR3 end, so the remaining end is supplied by the germline J gene. In germline, CDR1 is LNHDA, CDR2 SQIVND (reference sequence). The CDR3 covers 16 residues.

As to this clone: The CDR3 end falls 3 residues outside the read, so it is completed with the germline J gene. The V call is TRBV7-9, the J call TRBJ2-4, with a tentative D call TRBD1 (6 bases). The CDR3 consists of 13 residues. Germline lookup yields CDR1 SEHNR and CDR2 FQNEAQ (reference sequence). The CDR3 spells CASSSQGNYGQYF. CDR3 DNA, as far as it was read: TGTGCCAGCAGCTCCCAGGGGAACTATGGT.

Concerning this clone itself: The missing CDR3 end, 3 residues past where the read stops, is filled in from the germline J gene. This chain links TRBV5-1 with TRBJ2-1; 11 bases map to TRBD2. Germline CDR1 is SGHRS and CDR2 is YFSETQ. The V gene end was trimmed by 3 bases and the J gene end by 5 bases; junction bases not matched to a gene: 13. This CDR3 has 18 residues. The part of the CDR3 DNA that was read is TGCGCCAGCAGCTATGCTAGCGGGGGGAGAGTTAGAAACAATGAG. The encoded protein is CASSYASGGRVRNNE. The full CDR3 sequence reads CASSYASGGRVRNNEQFF.

Comments on this clone: With the read ending 3 residues before the CDR3 end, the germline J gene is used to fill in that end. The chain links TRBV2 to TRBJ1-6; 10 bases map to TRBD1. Trimming at V came to 4 bases and at J to 10 bases, leaving 7 bases not matched to a gene. The CDR3 has 15 residues. CDR1 and CDR2 (germline): SNHLY, FYNNEI. Partial CDR3 DNA: TGTGCCAGCAGTGGCACCGGGACAGGGGCATCACCC. This sequence encodes CASSGTGTGASP. The whole CDR3 region reads CASSGTGTGASPLHF. The complete variable domain, with remaining parts taken from reference TRBV2 and TRBJ1-6, reads EPEVTQTPSHQVTQMGQEVILRCVPISNHLYFYWYRQILGQKVEFLVSFYNNEISEKSEIFDDQFSVERPDGSNFTLKIRSTKLEDSAMYFCASSGTGTGASPLHFGNGTRLTVT.